A selection of T cell receptor beta chains follows, all from one sample in a study of human T cells and chemical hapten exposure. TCRdb recomputed calls from the RACE reads with MiXCR, one row per CDR3 protein. The sample shows over 65,000 distinct CDR3 sequences, 11% of them seen only once. Sample: whole blood, taken in connection with sensitization to the hapten diphenylcyclopropenone (DPC). These receptors all come from a man younger than 35 with alopecia areata. Some clones in this sample may be carry-over from other donors' samples. Both conserved end residues are part of each CDR3. Fields, in order: clone size, V gene, J gene, D gene, CDR3 protein, CDR3 DNA. The D gene is left open where the match is weak. For some rows the clone size is stated as once, few or many, or as a class when expanded; others skip it.

size: few
V: TRBV7-6
J: TRBJ1-1
D: .
CDR3: CASSHGGNTEAFF
DNA: TGTGCCAGCAGCCACGGAGGGAACACTGAAGCTTTCTTT

size: many
V: TRBV5-6
J: TRBJ2-4
D: .
CDR3: CASSLWRFGVAKNIQYF
DNA: TGTGCCAGCAGCTTGTGGAGGTTCGGAGTAGCCAAAAACATTCAGTACTTC

size: .
V: TRBV12-5
J: TRBJ2-1
D: .
CDR3: CASGLVRGPYNEQFF
DNA: TGTGCTAGTGGTTTGGTGCGGGGACCGTACAATGAGCAGTTCTTC

size: many
V: TRBV3-1
J: TRBJ2-6
D: .
CDR3: CASSQVLSVSGANVLTF
DNA: TGTGCCAGCAGCCAAGTATTGTCTGTCTCTGGGGCCAACGTCCTGACTTTC

size: many
V: TRBV7-3
J: TRBJ2-3
D: .
CDR3: CASSLTHSGTAAGTQYF
DNA: TGTGCCAGCAGCTTAACACATTCCGGGACCGCCGCTGGGACGCAGTATTTT

size: few
V: TRBV6-6
J: TRBJ1-2
D: TRBD1
CDR3: CATSDRDGGGYTF
DNA: TGTGCCACCTCGGACAGGGATGGAGGAGGCTACACCTTC

size: .
V: TRBV6-1
J: TRBJ2-7
D: .
CDR3: CATSGVSYEQYF
DNA: TGTGCCACCAGTGGCGTCTCCTACGAGCAGTACTTC

size: few
V: TRBV4-1
J: TRBJ1-1
D: TRBD1
CDR3: CASSPGGKAFF
DNA: TGCGCCAGCAGCCCAGGGGGGAAAGCTTTCTTT

size: few
V: TRBV18
J: TRBJ2-6
D: TRBD1
CDR3: CASSRQGMGYVLTF
DNA: TGTGCCAGCTCGCGACAGGGAATGGGCTACGTCCTGACTTTC

size: .
V: TRBV7-6
J: TRBJ2-3
D: .
CDR3: CASSLEPDRPTDTQYF
DNA: TGTGCCAGCAGCTTAGAACCGGACAGACCCACAGATACGCAGTATTTT

size: .
V: TRBV6-5
J: TRBJ1-5
D: TRBD1
CDR3: CASTEAGTERDTQHF
DNA: TGTGCCAGCACCGAGGCGGGGACAGAAAGGGATACCCAGCATTTT

size: few
V: TRBV4-1
J: TRBJ1-1
D: .
CDR3: CASSPLGNTEAFF
DNA: TGCGCCAGCAGCCCCTTAGGGAACACTGAAGCTTTCTTT

size: many
V: TRBV27
J: TRBJ1-6
D: TRBD1
CDR3: CASSPPGTGGAGSPLHF
DNA: TGTGCCAGCAGTCCCCCCGGGACAGGGGGCGCGGGGTCACCCCTCCACTTT

size: .
V: TRBV4-2
J: TRBJ1-5
D: .
CDR3: CASSQDPGNQPQHF
DNA: TGTGCCAGCAGCCAAGATCCCGGCAATCAGCCCCAGCATTTT

size: .
V: TRBV4-3
J: TRBJ2-2
D: .
CDR3: CASSQDDRRAVGELFF
DNA: TGCGCCAGCAGCCAAGACGATCGGAGGGCAGTCGGGGAGCTGTTTTTT

size: many
V: TRBV29-1
J: TRBJ1-2
D: TRBD1
CDR3: CSSRQGANYGYTF
DNA: TGCAGCTCCCGTCAGGGGGCTAACTATGGCTACACCTTC

size: many
V: TRBV9
J: TRBJ1-5
D: .
CDR3: CASSGGGANQPQHF
DNA: TGTGCCAGCAGCGGTGGGGGGGCGAATCAGCCCCAGCATTTT